These T cell receptor beta chains were read from a single sample in a study of T-cell reconstitution after alpha-beta-depleted transplantation in children. MiXCR was run by TCRdb on the PCR reads, yielding one entry per CDR3 protein. This table holds 450,000 to 600,000 distinct CDR3 sequences, 13% found once. Source: PBMCs, mostly from graft donor cells, taken 360 days after TCRalphabeta/CD19-depleted stem cell transplant. Every receptor here comes from a male patient younger than 18 who had a stem cell transplant for acute myeloid leukemia, so the T cells may come from the graft donor. Both conserved end residues are part of each CDR3. Each record gives: J gene, V gene, clone size, D gene, CDR3 protein, CDR3 DNA. The D gene is left open where the match is weak. A clone size is listed for some rows: how often the clone was seen (once, few, many), or a class if it is expanded.

TRBJ2-7,TRBV4-3,.,TRBD2,CASSQELAQSYEQYF,TGCGCCAGCAGCCAAGAACTAGCGCAATCCTACGAGCAGTACTTC
TRBJ2-1,TRBV5-1,many,TRBD2,CASSFGGTSYNEQFF,TGCGCCAGCAGCTTCGGGGGGACTTCGTACAATGAGCAGTTCTTC
TRBJ2-5,TRBV20-1,many,TRBD2,CSARAVLAGLQETQYF,TGCAGTGCTAGAGCTGTGCTAGCGGGACTCCAAGAGACCCAGTACTTC
TRBJ2-7,TRBV28,few,TRBD1,CASSHDRGAHEQYF,TGTGCCAGCAGCCACGACAGGGGCGCCCACGAGCAGTACTTC
TRBJ1-4,TRBV12-3/TRBV12-4,many,TRBD1,CASSPGGQGTEKLFF,TGTGCCAGCAGTCCTGGGGGACAGGGTACTGAAAAACTGTTTTTT
TRBJ2-7,TRBV28,few,.,CASIDSGPRYEQYF,TGTGCCAGCATCGATTCCGGACCCCGCTACGAGCAGTACTTC
TRBJ2-1,TRBV9,many,.,CASSVGWGSEQFF,TGTGCCAGCAGCGTAGGGTGGGGCAGTGAGCAGTTCTTC
TRBJ2-1,TRBV12-3/TRBV12-4,.,TRBD2,CASSPGLAGSSYNEQFF,TGTGCCAGCAGTCCGGGACTAGCGGGATCCTCCTACAATGAGCAGTTCTTC
TRBJ2-6,TRBV20-1,.,.,CSARGVGGANVLTF,TGCAGTGCTAGAGGGGTTGGTGGGGCCAACGTCCTGACTTTC
TRBJ2-6,TRBV4-3,few,TRBD1,CASRPGTGGMGSGANVLTF,TGCGCCAGCAGACCCGGGACAGGGGGAATGGGCTCTGGGGCCAACGTCCTGACTTTC
TRBJ2-1,TRBV7-9,many,.,CASSLPGTETYNEQFF,TGTGCCAGCAGCTTACCCGGGACGGAGACCTACAATGAGCAGTTCTTC
TRBJ2-3,TRBV6-5,many,TRBD1,CASSYDGTGVGDTQYF,TGTGCCAGCAGTTACGATGGGACAGGGGTGGGAGATACGCAGTATTTT
TRBJ2-1,TRBV7-9,few,.,CASSLAGPTYNEQFF,TGTGCCAGCAGCTTAGCCGGACCTACCTACAATGAGCAGTTCTTC
TRBJ1-6,TRBV7-8,few,TRBD1,CASSSTGYNSPLHF,TGTGCCAGCAGCTCGACAGGGTATAATTCACCCCTCCACTTT
TRBJ2-1,TRBV18,.,.,CASSRQASYNEQFF,TGTGCCAGCTCACGACAGGCCTCTTACAATGAGCAGTTCTTC
TRBJ2-7,TRBV29-1,many,.,CSVQYTGIGAYEQYF,TGCAGCGTTCAGTATACAGGGATTGGGGCCTACGAGCAGTACTTC
TRBJ2-5,TRBV5-1,.,.,CASSLLYQETQYF,TGCGCCAGCAGCTTGTTATACCAAGAGACCCAGTACTTC
TRBJ2-2,TRBV29-1,many,TRBD2,CSVDPSTSGSGTGELFF,TGCAGCGTTGACCCTTCGACTAGCGGGAGTGGCACCGGGGAGCTGTTTTTT
TRBJ2-1,TRBV5-1,.,.,CASSLAPGTELYYNEQFF,TGCGCCAGCAGCTTGGCTCCTGGGACGGAACTATACTACAATGAGCAGTTCTTC
TRBJ1-5,TRBV7-8,.,.,CASSLALMGTNQPQHF,TGTGCCAGCAGCTTAGCGCTGATGGGAACGAATCAGCCCCAGCATTTT
TRBJ2-1,TRBV12-3/TRBV12-4,few,TRBD2,CASSWTSGEGNEQFF,TGTGCCAGCAGCTGGACTAGCGGGGAAGGCAATGAGCAGTTCTTC
TRBJ2-5,TRBV10-3,few,.,CATSLAELTQETQYF,TGTGCCACCTCCTTAGCGGAACTTACTCAAGAGACCCAGTACTTC
TRBJ2-5,TRBV12-3/TRBV12-4,few,.,CASSLAQAETQYF,.
TRBJ1-1,TRBV21-1,few,.,CARPRVQGLNTEAFF,TGTGCCCGCCCGCGGGTTCAGGGCTTGAACACTGAAGCTTTCTTT
TRBJ2-1,TRBV12-3/TRBV12-4,.,.,CASSGEQFF,TGTGCCAGCTCGGGCGAGCAGTTCTTC